This TCR beta chain was recovered during a study of early T cells in non-severe SARS-CoV-2 infection (dated by TCRdb to the early 2020s). Regarding the complete study: Bulk RNA from unsorted whole blood was used for TCR sequencing, so alpha and beta chains could not be paired.

Set within a cohort of healthcare workers in London, UK, this nested case-control study involved weekly PCR testing of nasopharyngeal swabs along with blood sampling. Between 23 and 31 March 2020, the week of the UK lockdown, healthcare workers were enrolled and then followed up weekly for as long as 16 weeks. Results and caveats for the whole study, not just this receptor: VDJdb matching was skewed toward anti-spike CD8 responses and likely underestimated virus-specific expansions, missing private and CD4 specificities.

With regard to this clonotype: Its antigen is still unknown. Base-call qualities are not available, and no considerably larger clone is one nucleotide away.

Library creation used 5' RACE. Data came from a NextSeq 500. To correct for sequencing error and PCR bias, the TCR library protocol tagged individual cDNA molecules with unique molecular identifiers. Sequencing covered both TCR alpha and beta chains, and within each sample the abundances of alpha and beta sequences were tightly co-correlated. The authors processed their data as follows. Decombinator V4 was used to annotate the V gene, J gene and CDR3 of the TCR sequences. TCRs were defined as expanded if a significant change between any two time points was detected under a Poisson model with p below 0.0001. TCR abundances were normalised to the total number of TCRs sequenced in each sample and reported as counts per million. TRAV1-2 paired with TRAJ12, TRAJ20 or TRAJ33 defined MAIT TCRs, while TRAV10 paired with TRAJ18 defined iNKT TCRs. A search of VDJdb, accessed on 1 November 2021, was run for TCRs annotated to CMV, EBV and SARS-CoV-2, with TCRs annotated for multiple antigens excluded. The public reads were run again by TCRdb, first through fastp at Q25 and then through MiXCR, and only productive beta chains were kept. Each entry merges the rows of one CDR3 protein and shows their most common DNA and genes. TCRdb, not the authors, supplied the V and J calls. The sample profile shows approximately 100,000 distinct CDR3 sequences; approximately 15% of them were found once. 5% to 7% of the sample belongs to the ten largest clones.

Trimming takes 3 bases from V and 0 bases from J, and the germline ends sit 8 bases apart. The germline V gene (reference sequence) yields MNHEY for CDR1 and SMNVEV for CDR2. The CDR3 sequence holds 14 residues, the cysteine and phenylalanine included. The CDR3 DNA has 42 bases and is translated from base 1. The receptor chain draws on TRBV27 and TRBJ1-1; a confident D gene designation cannot be given. The clonotype comes from an adult who was a healthcare worker with PCR-confirmed SARS-CoV-2 infection or an uninfected control (not recorded which). Sequenced sample: whole blood. CDR3 loop: CASSFHYMNTEAFF. The sequenced DNA is TGTGCCAGCAGTTTTCACTACATGAACACTGAAGCTTTCTTT.